A single sample gave rise to the 24 T cell receptor beta chains below, sequenced in a study of neurological immune-mediated disorders (dated by TCRdb to about 2019). This sample's time point label indicates: longitudinal time-point 3. Libraries were built with 5' RACE. The sequencer listed for this sample is Illumina HiSeq 2500. TCRdb's own reprocessing of the public reads used fastp at Q25 and MiXCR and kept productive beta chains. Every entry covers one CDR3 protein and lists the most common genes and DNA from its rows. The sample contains roughly 42,000 distinct CDR3 sequences, roughly 14% of them found a single time. The ten top clones hold about an eighth of the sample. The sample was PBMCs. All receptors come from a man aged 25-45 years in good health.

This clonotype was picked up many times. V gene TRBV5-1 combines with J gene TRBJ1-4; D might be TRBD1 (5 bases). The ends were cut back, 3 bases at V and 0 bases at J, with 9 bases in the middle. The CDR3 covers 15 residues. Germline CDR1 is SGHRS and CDR2 is YFSETQ. The CDR3 reads CASSSQGATNEKLFF. The CDR3 bases are TGCGCCAGCAGCTCCCAGGGTGCAACTAATGAAAAACTGTTTTTT. Together with reference TRBV5-1 and TRBJ1-4, the CDR3 gives the full variable domain: KAGVTQTPRYLIKTRGQQVTLSCSPISGHRSVSWYQQTPGQGLQFLFEYFSETQRNKGNFPGRFSGRQFSNSRSEMNVSTLELGDSALYLCASSSQGATNEKLFFGSGTQLSVL.

Details on this clonotype: This could be a read error, since a much larger clone is one nucleotide away. The rearrangement uses TRBV5-1 and TRBJ2-3; 11 nucleotides agree with TRBD2. The CDR3 extends over 17 amino acids. The V gene's germline CDR1 is SGHRS and CDR2 YFSETQ. Here the CDR3 reads CTSSLPTSGSFVDTQYF. The CDR3, as DNA: TGCACCAGCAGCTTACCCACTAGCGGGAGTTTTGTAGATACGCAGTATTTT.

The V call is TRBV29-1, the J call TRBJ2-2; D tentatively reads TRBD1 or TRBD2 (5 bases each). This CDR3 has 14 amino acids. CDR1 SQVTM and CDR2 ANQGSEA come from the germline V gene. Trimming removed 6 bases at V and 1 base at J, with 12 bases between. DNA for the CDR3: TGCAGCGTCCTACTAGGGGTGAACACCGGGGAGCTGTTTTTT. Protein sequence: CSVLLGVNTGELFF.

This clonotype occurred many times. The chain carries TRBV29-1 and TRBJ2-1, with D possibly matching TRBD1 (5 bases). Per germline, CDR1 SQVTM and CDR2 ANQGSEA. The length of the CDR3 is 16 residues. V was trimmed by 0 bases and J by 3 bases, leaving 15 bases between them. The CDR3 DNA sequence: TGCAGCGTTGAAGATCACACCCAACAGGACTACAATGAGCAGTTCTTC. Its translation: CSVEDHTQQDYNEQFF.

Regarding this clonotype: Just one base apart from a much larger clone, this may be a read error. V and J are TRBV7-3 and TRBJ2-7, with D maybe TRBD2 (5 bases). V lost 11 bases, J lost 1 base, and 15 bases lay in between. The germline gives CDR1 SGHTA, CDR2 FQGTGA. This CDR3 comprises 13 residues. The chain's CDR3 is CAPPPGYSYEQYF. The CDR3 DNA follows: TGTGCCCCTCCGCCGGGATATTCCTACGAGCAGTACTTC.

This clonotype was counted many times. The chain employs TRBV7-9 and TRBJ2-1; D is perhaps TRBD1 or TRBD2 (5 bases each). V dropped 4 bases and J dropped 3 bases, with 13 bases sitting between them. Germline CDR1 is SEHNR and CDR2 is FQNEAQ (reference sequence). The CDR3 is made up of 15 amino acids. CDR3 DNA sequence: TGTGCCAGCAGCTGGTCCCGAGGGGTCTACAATGAGCAGTTCTTC. This codes for CASSWSRGVYNEQFF.

The sample holds many counts of this clonotype. The CDR3 spells CASSLSPTGRGETQYF. The CDR3 region has the DNA TGCGCCAGCAGCTTGTCACCGACAGGGAGAGGCGAGACCCAGTACTTC. The chain uses TRBV5-1 and TRBJ2-5; 7 nucleotides agree with TRBD1. CDR1 SGHRS and CDR2 YFSETQ come from the germline V gene. With 1 base clipped from V and 5 bases from J, the junction kept 11 bases outside the gene matches. This CDR3 has 16 residues.

This clonotype was recorded at least ten times. The genes are TRBV7-2 and TRBJ2-3, with 10 bases lining up with TRBD2. The CDR3 runs to 16 residues. Trimming removed 3 bases from V and 6 bases from J; junction bases left unmatched: 9. Germline assignment: CDR1 SGHTA and CDR2 FQGNSA. The CDR3 DNA is TGTGCCAGCAGCTTTAGAGAGCTAGCGGGAGTTGATACGCAGTATTTT. Its translation: CASSFRELAGVDTQYF.

This clonotype came up many times. The CDR3 sequence is CASSPIHDYGPPSEGNQPQHF. CDR3 in DNA: TGTGCCAGCAGCCCCATTCATGATTACGGGCCTCCCTCGGAGGGGAATCAGCCCCAGCATTTT. The gene calls are TRBV7-7 and TRBJ1-5; possible D gene TRBD1, 5 bases. V lost 5 bases to trimming and J lost 4 bases, with 33 bases between them. The CDR3 contains 21 residues. Germline lookup yields CDR1 SSHAT and CDR2 FNYEAQ (reference sequence).

This clonotype was counted ten times or more. J is TRBJ1-2 and V is TRBV12-3 or TRBV12-4; no clear D. The CDR3 spans 13 residues. Trimming took 3 bases from V and 3 from J, leaving 8 bases between them. CDR3 protein: CASSFLTDYGYTF. The CDR3 DNA sequence: TGTGCCAGCAGTTTCCTGACGGACTATGGCTACACCTTC.

This clonotype was detected ten times or more. This rearrangement joins TRBV28 to TRBJ2-7; TRBD1 might be the D (6 bases). The CDR3 totals 13 residues. The V gene lost 6 bases and the J gene lost 1 base, with 10 bases spanning the gap. Germline V gene lookup returns CDR1 MDHEN and CDR2 SYDVKM. Here the CDR3 DNA reads TGTGCCAGCAGCACCGGACAGTCCTACGAGCAGTACTTC. This codes for CASSTGQSYEQYF.

In its sample, this clonotype was seen many times. The DNA for the CDR3 is TGTGCCAGCAGCCAAGCCAGTCTCTACAATGAGCAGTTCTTC. Its protein product is CASSQASLYNEQFF. The chain joins TRBV14 to TRBJ2-1; D unclear. V lost 1 base and J lost 3, with 7 bases in between. The length of the CDR3 is 14 residues. Germline CDR1 SGHDN, CDR2 FVKESK.

In its sample, this clonotype was seen many times. V gene TRBV20-1 combines with J gene TRBJ1-5; 7 nucleotides line up with TRBD1. The CDR3 has 16 amino acids. Looked up from germline, CDR1 is DFQATT and CDR2 is SNEGSKA (reference sequence). J gave up 4 bases and V 0 bases, and 9 bases lay outside the gene matches. The CDR3 nucleotides read TGCAGTGCTAGAGATCTGCAGGGGGTTTTTAATCAGCCCCAGCATTTT. It specifies CSARDLQGVFNQPQHF.

There are many counts of this clonotype. The V call is TRBV20-1, the J call TRBJ2-1; 9 positions agree with TRBD2. V lost 8 bases, J lost 10 bases, and 27 bases stayed unmatched. Germline CDR1 reads DFQATT; CDR2 reads SNEGSKA (reference sequence). This CDR3 contains 18 residues. The CDR3 region is CSTQEGTVRLAGNDEQFF. The CDR3 nucleotides read TGCAGTACACAAGAAGGGACAGTGCGGCTAGCGGGAAACGACGAGCAGTTCTTC.

This clonotype was seen many times. The chain employs TRBV5-1 and TRBJ2-5, with TRBD1 identical over 8 bases. Trimming cost V 0 bases and J 5 bases; bases outside gene matches: 12. The V gene's germline CDR1 is SGHRS and CDR2 YFSETQ. The CDR3 totals 17 residues. The CDR3: CASSLGSGTGGSETQYF. CDR3 DNA: TGCGCCAGCAGCTTGGGATCCGGGACAGGAGGGAGTGAGACCCAGTACTTC.

This clonotype was recorded many times. V usage is TRBV6-5 and J usage is TRBJ2-2; D tentatively fits TRBD1 or TRBD2 (5 bases each). V was cut by 7 bases and J by 2 bases, with 11 bases left in between. This CDR3 spans 14 amino acids. Germline lookup yields CDR1 MNHEY and CDR2 SVGAGI. CDR3 sequence (DNA): TGTGCCAGCAATCAGGGACGCAACACCGGGGAGCTGTTTTTT. Residues: CASNQGRNTGELFF.

The chain employs TRBV14 and TRBJ2-7; the D gene is possibly TRBD1 (5 bases). This CDR3 is 15 amino acids long. Germline assignment: CDR1 SGHDN and CDR2 FVKESK. V gave up 3 bases and J gave up 1 base, with 13 bases separating them. In DNA form, the CDR3 reads TGTGCCAGCAGCCAGCAGACAGTACTATCCTACGAGCAGTACTTC. This translates into CASSQQTVLSYEQYF.

This clonotype was counted ten times or more. The rearrangement uses TRBV5-4 and TRBJ2-5; tentative D call: TRBD1 (6 bases). Trimming shortened V by 4 bases and J by 4 bases, and 14 bases separated the two germline ends. Germline CDR1 SGHNT, CDR2 YYREEE (reference sequence). The CDR3 contains 14 residues. CDR3 DNA sequence: TGTGCCAGCAGCCCGACAGGTGGGGGAGAGACCCAGTACTTC. This codes for CASSPTGGGETQYF.

At least ten counts were recorded for this clonotype. The gene calls are TRBV29-1 and TRBJ2-7; no firm D call. This CDR3 region has 11 residues. V lost 4 bases to trimming and J lost 5 bases, with 9 bases between them. Germline-derived CDR1 and CDR2 are SQVTM and ANQGSEA. The CDR3 is CSVVRLDEQYF. The DNA of the CDR3 is TGCAGCGTTGTTAGGTTAGACGAGCAGTACTTC.

The rearrangement joins TRBV6-5 to TRBJ2-1; D remains ambiguous. From germline, CDR1 is MNHEY and CDR2 SVGAGI. Trimming stripped 4 bases from V and 8 bases from J, with 9 bases between. The CDR3 has 12 amino acids. The DNA of the CDR3 is TGTGCCAGCAGTTGGGGTAAGGATGAGCAGTTCTTC. Protein: CASSWGKDEQFF.

This clonotype has ten or more counts. At one end the junction does not follow the germline gene, possibly because of a read error. The rearrangement joins TRBV12-3 or TRBV12-4 to TRBJ2-3, with 11 positions matching TRBD2. The CDR3 length is 14 residues. CDR3 sequence reads: CASRLAGGGNTQYF. The CDR3 nucleotides are TGTGCCAGCAGATTAGCGGGAGGGGGGAATACGCAGTATTTT.

This clonotype has a count of ten or more. The chain has TRBV29-1 and TRBJ2-7; 8 bases fit TRBD2. CDR1 SQVTM and CDR2 ANQGSEA come from the germline V gene. V lost 6 bases, J lost 0 bases, and 7 bases stayed unmatched. The CDR3 totals 14 residues. CDR3 amino acids: CSVKRGTSSYEQYF. CDR3 DNA sequence: TGCAGCGTGAAGCGGGGGACAAGCTCCTACGAGCAGTACTTC.

This clonotype has at least ten counts. V usage is TRBV29-1 and J usage is TRBJ2-5; D remains ambiguous. The V and J ends lost 1 base and 2 bases respectively, with 8 bases between them. The CDR3 has 13 residues. Germline V lookup: CDR1 SQVTM, CDR2 ANQGSEA. CDR3 nucleotide sequence: TGCAGCGTTGAAGGTTACGATCAAGAGACCCAGTACTTC. Residues: CSVEGYDQETQYF.

This chain links TRBV5-1 with TRBJ1-1, with D perhaps matching TRBD1 (5 bases). The germline V and J ends were trimmed by 4 bases and 3 bases, with 16 bases remaining between them. This CDR3 region has 15 residues. CDR1 is SGHRS and CDR2 is YFSETQ in the germline V gene. CDR3 bases: TGCGCCAGCAGCCCGGGCGACAGACAGTACACTGAAGCTTTCTTT. Amino acids: CASSPGDRQYTEAFF.